What follows are 26 T cell receptor beta chains derived from one specimen sequenced in a study of T cell responses to AZD1222 COVID-19 vaccine. The method was immunoSEQ multiplex PCR; TCRdb's version includes in-frame clones alone and lacks a portion of them. The data hold 130,000 to 150,000 clones, with about 93% observed a single time. The sample consisted of peripheral blood, taken on day 0 of MenACWY control vaccination. The receptors were gathered from an adult in good health.

The chain couples TRBV6-5 to TRBJ1-1; tentatively, D is TRBD1 (5 bases). The germline V gene has CDR1 MNHEY and CDR2 SVGAGI. With 7 bases removed from V and 1 base from J, the gap between germline ends came to 13 bases. The CDR3 has 14 amino acids. The CDR3 region has the DNA TGTGCCAGCACCCAGGGTCCCGCGAACACTGAAGCTTTCTTT. Its translation: CASTQGPANTEAFF.

DNA for the CDR3: TGTGCCAGTAGTATTGTAGGGGGACTCTCTGGAAACACCATATATTTT. Translating gives CASSIVGGLSGNTIYF. The genes are TRBV19 and TRBJ1-3; possible D gene TRBD1, 6 bases. V lost 3 bases to trimming and J lost 0 bases, with 12 bases between them. The CDR3 is 16 amino acids. Germline CDR1 LNHDA, CDR2 SQIVND (reference sequence).

The chain couples TRBV30 to TRBJ2-7, with no clear D. Germline assignment: CDR1 GTSNPN and CDR2 SVGIG (reference sequence). The CDR3 extends over 11 amino acids. V lost 3 bases to trimming and J lost 3 bases, with 6 bases between them. The CDR3: CAWSGHYEQYF. DNA for the CDR3: TGTGCCTGGAGCGGCCACTACGAGCAGTACTTC.

The CDR3: CASSLGDYEQYF. The CDR3 nucleotides read TGCGCCAGCAGCTTGGGGGACTACGAGCAGTACTTC. V is TRBV5-1 and J is TRBJ2-7, with D hard to call. The V and J ends lost 0 bases and 3 bases respectively, with 4 bases between them. The CDR3 extends over 12 amino acids. Germline CDR1 is SGHRS and CDR2 is YFSETQ.

This rearrangement joins TRBV6-1 to TRBJ1-5; TRBD1 agrees at 7 bases. CDR3 size: 16 residues. Germline V gives CDR1 MNHNS, CDR2 SASEGT. V shed 4 bases, J shed 4 bases, and the junction held 10 bases outside the gene matches. The CDR3, as DNA: TGTGCCAGCAGTGGGCAGGGGGATTTTGGGAATCAGCCCCAGCATTTT. Amino acids: CASSGQGDFGNQPQHF.

The chain recombines TRBV5-1 with TRBJ1-1; D uncertain. In germline, CDR1 is SGHRS, CDR2 YFSETQ. The CDR3 covers 14 residues. With 4 bases removed from V and 4 bases from J, the gap between germline ends came to 14 bases. In nucleotides, the CDR3 is TGCGCCAGCAGCCTCCGACCAACGGGCACTGAAGCTTTCTTT. Protein: CASSLRPTGTEAFF.

This sequence joins TRBV19 and TRBJ1-4; weak D call: TRBD1 (5 bases). Per the germline V gene, CDR1 is LNHDA and CDR2 is SQIVND (reference sequence). V was shortened by 3 bases and J by 8 bases, with 13 bases between the two germline ends. The CDR3 has 14 amino acids. CDR3 amino acids: CASSMTARQEKLFF. CDR3 nucleotides: TGTGCCAGTAGTATGACAGCTCGGCAGGAAAAACTGTTTTTT.

The rearrangement joins TRBV5-5 to TRBJ2-3; D perhaps matches TRBD1 (5 bases). The CDR3 runs 14 residues. Trimming removed 5 bases at V and 2 bases at J, with 12 bases between. Germline V gene data show CDR1 as SGHKS and CDR2 as YYEKEE (reference sequence). The chain's CDR3 is CASSSRDITDTQYF. The CDR3 DNA reads as TGTGCCAGCAGTAGCAGGGATATCACAGATACGCAGTATTTT.

This chain connects TRBV14 to TRBJ2-2; D unclear. The V end was cut by 6 bases, the J end by 4 bases, with 9 bases between. This CDR3 has 13 residues. The germline V gene has CDR1 SGHDN and CDR2 FVKESK. CDR3 amino acids: CASSLQSTGELFF. Here the CDR3 DNA reads TGTGCCAGCAGTCTACAGAGCACCGGGGAGCTGTTTTTT.

The chain recombines TRBV5-1 with TRBJ1-2; a weak D match, TRBD1 (6 bases). The germline CDR1 and CDR2 sequences are SGHRS and YFSETQ. The CDR3 runs to 15 residues. V was trimmed by 4 bases and J by 0 bases, leaving 13 bases between them. The CDR3 region is CASSPGQSTNYGYTF. CDR3 in DNA: TGCGCCAGCAGCCCCGGACAGTCTACTAACTATGGCTACACCTTC.

The chain carries TRBV5-1 and TRBJ1-1, with D maybe TRBD1 (5 bases). This CDR3 has 15 amino acids. In germline, CDR1 is SGHRS, CDR2 YFSETQ. V lost 1 base to trimming and J lost 0 bases, with 10 bases between them. The CDR3 here is CASSLMGEVNTEAFF. In nucleotides, the CDR3 is TGCGCCAGCAGCTTGATGGGGGAGGTGAACACTGAAGCTTTCTTT.

Only one count was recorded for this clone. The V and J genes are TRBV27 and TRBJ2-7; TRBD2 is a possible D gene (6 bases). The CDR3 loop spans 16 amino acids. Germline CDR1 and CDR2: MNHEY and SMNVEV (reference sequence). V lost 5 bases, J lost 3 bases, and 20 bases lay in between. The CDR3 DNA follows: TGTGCCAGCAGTCTCGGACTAACCCGAAATGACTACGAGCAGTACTTC. Translating gives CASSLGLTRNDYEQYF.

The chain couples TRBV6-5 to TRBJ1-2; TRBD1 matches at 7 bases. V lost 0 bases, J lost 5 bases, and 9 bases stayed unmatched. Per germline, CDR1 MNHEY and CDR2 SVGAGI. The CDR3 is 16 residues long. The CDR3 spells CASSYSTKPGQYGYTF. CDR3 coding DNA: TGTGCCAGCAGTTACTCGACGAAGCCGGGACAGTATGGCTACACCTTC.

The sample holds one count of this clone. J is TRBJ1-5 and V is TRBV4-1; D is unresolved. Germline CDR1 and CDR2: MGHRA and YSYEKL. V was shortened by 1 base and J by 3 bases, with 10 bases between the two germline ends. This CDR3 region has 15 residues. The CDR3 loop reads CASSQGGGNNQPQHF. The DNA of the CDR3 is TGCGCCAGCAGCCAAGGTGGCGGGAACAATCAGCCCCAGCATTTT.

CDR3 nucleotide sequence: TGTGCCAGCAGTGGGGAGGGTGGAACTGAAGCTTTCTTT. The encoded protein is CASSGEGGTEAFF. The rearrangement uses TRBV2 and TRBJ1-1; D gene ambiguous. Trimming shortened V by 4 bases and J by 5 bases, and 11 bases separated the two germline ends. Germline CDR1 is SNHLY and CDR2 is FYNNEI. The CDR3 totals 13 residues.

V usage is TRBV4-1 and J usage is TRBJ2-2; D is perhaps TRBD2 (6 bases). The germline V and J ends were trimmed by 2 bases and 6 bases, with 16 bases remaining between them. The CDR3 length is 16 residues. Germline assignment: CDR1 MGHRA and CDR2 YSYEKL. The CDR3 loop is CASSQRTSFSPGELFF. The CDR3 region has the DNA TGCGCCAGCAGCCAAAGAACTAGCTTCTCCCCCGGGGAGCTGTTTTTT.

This clone was seen a few times. This chain uses TRBV4-1 with TRBJ2-2; unclear D gene. The V end was cut by 4 bases, the J end by 4 bases, with 22 bases between. The germline V gene has CDR1 MGHRA and CDR2 YSYEKL. This CDR3 is 18 amino acids long. The CDR3 sequence: CASSPSSGPKIITGELFF. CDR3 coding DNA: TGCGCCAGCAGCCCCTCGTCGGGCCCAAAGATAATCACCGGGGAGCTGTTTTTT.

V is TRBV9 and J is TRBJ2-3; 12 bases line up with TRBD2. Germline V gene data show CDR1 as SGDLS and CDR2 as YYNGEE. CDR3 length equals 16 residues. Trimming removed 3 bases from V and 8 bases from J; junction bases left unmatched: 10. In DNA, the CDR3 is TGTGCCAGCAGCGGGGGGACTAGCGGGCCTCAGGGTACGCAGTATTTT. This gives the protein CASSGGTSGPQGTQYF.

CDR3 sequence: CASSQFLNSPLHF. Written as DNA, the CDR3 is TGTGCCAGCAGCCAATTCCTTAATTCACCCCTCCACTTT. The chain carries TRBV14 and TRBJ1-6; D is undetermined. This CDR3 comprises 13 residues. Trimming took 2 bases from V and 6 from J, leaving 5 bases between them. Germline values: CDR1 SGHDN, CDR2 FVKESK. Full variable domain (missing parts from reference TRBV14 and TRBJ1-6): EAGVTQFPSHSVIEKGQTVTLRCDPISGHDNLYWYRRVMGKEIKFLLHFVKESKQDESGMPNNRFLAERTGGTYSTLKVQPAELEDSGVYFCASSQFLNSPLHFGNGTRLTVT.

V usage is TRBV7-9 and J usage is TRBJ1-1; D call uncertain. CDR1 SEHNR and CDR2 FQNEAQ come from the germline V gene (reference sequence). The CDR3 length is 12 residues. V lost 7 bases to trimming and J lost 4 bases, with 10 bases between them. The CDR3 coding sequence is TGTGCCAGCATTCGCCCGGGCACTGAAGCTTTCTTT. As protein: CASIRPGTEAFF.

The chain combines TRBV5-4 with TRBJ2-5; 8 bases are a match to TRBD1. Germline loops: CDR1 SGHNT, CDR2 YYREEE (reference sequence). This CDR3 spans 14 amino acids. J was trimmed by 2 bases and V by 4 bases; bases with no gene match: 4. CDR3 amino acids: CASSGRDRQETQYF. DNA for the CDR3: TGTGCCAGCAGCGGCCGGGACAGGCAAGAGACCCAGTACTTC.

V is TRBV6-5 and J is TRBJ1-1; 7 bases agree with TRBD1. The CDR3 covers 14 residues. Germline V gene sequence: CDR1 MNHEY, CDR2 SVGAGI. The V segment lost 2 bases and the J segment 3 bases; nucleotides outside the gene matches: 3. The DNA for the CDR3 is TGTGCCAGCAGTTACACAGGGGTGGACACTGAAGCTTTCTTT. This codes for CASSYTGVDTEAFF.

The CDR3 bases are TGTGCCAGCTCAACTTACGGCGGGAGGGCCTACAATGAGCAGTTCTTC. It yields the protein CASSTYGGRAYNEQFF. The genes are TRBV18 and TRBJ2-1; TRBD2 aligns across 9 bases. Germline lookup yields CDR1 KGHSH and CDR2 LQKENI. Trimming took 5 bases from V and 2 from J; bases not matched to a gene: 7. The CDR3 contains 16 residues.

The CDR3 DNA sequence: TGTGCCAGTAGTGGGTACCGGGGACTATACAATGAGCAGTTCTTC. Residues: CASSGYRGLYNEQFF. The chain uses TRBV19 and TRBJ2-1, with 7 nucleotides matching TRBD2. Germline trimming cut 5 bases from V and 4 bases from J; bases unmatched to any gene: 8. From germline, CDR1 is LNHDA and CDR2 SQIVND (reference sequence). This CDR3 is 15 amino acids long. The entire variable domain, with the rest obtained from reference TRBV19 and TRBJ2-1, is as follows: DGGITQSPKYLFRKEGQNVTLSCEQNLNHDAMYWYRQDPGQGLRLIYYSQIVNDFQKGDIAEGYSVSREKKESFPLTVTSAQKNPTAFYLCASSGYRGLYNEQFFGPGTRLTVL.

This clone was detected once. V is TRBV27 and J is TRBJ1-6; a weak D match, TRBD1 (5 bases). This CDR3 region has 13 residues. The germline V gene encodes CDR1 MNHEY and CDR2 SMNVEV (reference sequence). V was cut by 3 bases and J by 13 bases, with 13 bases left in between. CDR3 DNA: TGTGCCAGCAGTTTCGGGGGAGTGGGCCCCCTCCACTTT. Residues: CASSFGGVGPLHF.

This rearrangement joins TRBV19 to TRBJ1-4; D may be TRBD1 (5 bases). Germline V lookup: CDR1 LNHDA, CDR2 SQIVND (reference sequence). This CDR3 contains 16 residues. Trimming pared 3 bases from V and 5 bases from J, leaving 16 bases between. The DNA of the CDR3 is TGTGCCAGTAGTATCTCCCGGGACCGGACAAATGAAAAACTGTTTTTT. It yields the protein CASSISRDRTNEKLFF.